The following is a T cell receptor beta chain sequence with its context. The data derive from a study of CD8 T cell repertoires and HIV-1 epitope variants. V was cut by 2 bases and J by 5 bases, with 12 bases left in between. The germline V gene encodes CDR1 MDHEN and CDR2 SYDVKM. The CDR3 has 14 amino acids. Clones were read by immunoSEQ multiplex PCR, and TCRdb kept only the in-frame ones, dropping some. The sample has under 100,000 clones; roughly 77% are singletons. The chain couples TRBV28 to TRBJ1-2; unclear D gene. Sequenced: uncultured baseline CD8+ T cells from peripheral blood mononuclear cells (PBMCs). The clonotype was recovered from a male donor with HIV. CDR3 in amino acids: CASSLIGVGYGYTF. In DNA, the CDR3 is TGTGCCAGCAGTTTAATTGGGGTGGGTTATGGCTACACCTTC.